The present T cell receptor (beta chain) was sequenced within a study of T cell repertoires in cytomegalovirus infection. Across the whole study: Public TCR beta signature analysis indicated the presence of both CMV infection and matching HLA type. Study-level points and caveats: In two of eight donors, the top clonotype was HLA-C-restricted CMV-specific.

TCRdb independently ran MiXCR on the reads; one entry per CDR3 protein. The sample gives approximately 730,000 distinct CDR3 sequences, around a third of which show up once; 18% is in the top ten. The CDR3 is 14 residues long. Germline values: CDR1 SNHLY, CDR2 FYNNEI. Trimming removed 7 bases from V and 2 bases from J, with 15 bases in between. Notes on this clonotype: Antigen: not known.

The TCR sequence derives from a human donor in good health (CMV status not recorded). Some clones in this sample may be carry-over from other donors' samples. This rearrangement joins TRBV2 to TRBJ2-7; D tentatively fits TRBD1 or TRBD2 (5 bases each). Sequences were derived from cultured PBMCs, sampled from culture after CMV antigen stimulation. The chain's CDR3 is CASKDGAGTYEQYF. CDR3 nucleotide sequence: TGTGCCAGCAAAGACGGGGCCGGCACCTACGAGCAGTACTTC.